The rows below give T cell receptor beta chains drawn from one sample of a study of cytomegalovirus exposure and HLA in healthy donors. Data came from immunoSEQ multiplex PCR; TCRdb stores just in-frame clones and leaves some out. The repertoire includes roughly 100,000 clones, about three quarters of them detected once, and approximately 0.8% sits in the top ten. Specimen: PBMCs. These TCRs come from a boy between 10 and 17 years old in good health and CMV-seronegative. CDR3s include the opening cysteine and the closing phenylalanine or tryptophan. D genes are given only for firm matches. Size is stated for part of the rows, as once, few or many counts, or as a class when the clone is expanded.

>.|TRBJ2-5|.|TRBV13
CASSQQETQYF
TGTGCCAGCAGCCAACAAGAGACCCAGTACTTC
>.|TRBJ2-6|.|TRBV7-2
CASSPLRVLGGANVLTF
TGTGCCAGCAGCCCTCTCAGGGTCCTGGGTGGGGCCAACGTCCTGACTTTC
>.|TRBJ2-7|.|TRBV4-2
CASSQGRVPYEQYF
TGTGCCAGCAGCCAAGGGCGGGTTCCCTACGAGCAGTACTTC
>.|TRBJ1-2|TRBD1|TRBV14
CASSQAGPGQAYGYTF
TGTGCCAGCAGCCAAGCGGGTCCGGGACAGGCTTATGGCTACACCTTC
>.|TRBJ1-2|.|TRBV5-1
CASSTEGYGYTF
TGCGCCAGCAGCACGGAGGGGTATGGCTACACCTTC
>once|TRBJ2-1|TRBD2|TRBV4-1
CASSQDRAGGPLSYNEQFF
TGCGCCAGCAGCCAAGATCGAGCGGGAGGCCCACTTTCCTACAATGAGCAGTTCTTC
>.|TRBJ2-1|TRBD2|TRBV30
CASIPGLASQDYEQFF
TGTGCCAGTATCCCGGGACTAGCGTCCCAGGACTATGAGCAGTTCTTC
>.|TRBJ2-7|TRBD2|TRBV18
CASSPSREDEQYF
TGTGCCAGCTCACCGAGTCGGGAGGACGAGCAGTACTTC
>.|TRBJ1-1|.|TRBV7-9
CASSLADRNTEAFF
TGTGCCAGCAGCTTAGCTGACAGGAACACTGAAGCTTTCTTT
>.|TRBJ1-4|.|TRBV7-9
CASSLVTGQNEKLFF
TGTGCCAGCAGCTTAGTTACAGGGCAGAATGAAAAACTGTTTTTT
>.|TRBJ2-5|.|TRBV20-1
CSASGGETQYF
TGCAGTGCCAGCGGTGGGGAGACCCAGTACTTC
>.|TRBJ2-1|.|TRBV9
CASTLGSTGSYNEQFF
TGCGCCAGCACCTTGGGGAGTACTGGCTCCTACAATGAGCAGTTCTTC
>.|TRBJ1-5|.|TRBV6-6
CASSYLEGWVQPQHF
TGTGCCAGCAGTTACTTGGAGGGTTGGGTTCAGCCCCAGCATTTT
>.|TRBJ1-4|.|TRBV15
CATSRDHQNEKLFF
TGTGCCACCAGCAGAGATCATCAAAATGAAAAACTGTTTTTT
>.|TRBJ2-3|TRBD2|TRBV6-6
CASSSGLAGGSDTQYF
TGTGCCAGCAGTTCTGGACTAGCGGGAGGGTCAGATACGCAGTATTTT
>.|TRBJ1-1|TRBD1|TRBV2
CASRETGGTEAFF
TGTGCCAGCAGAGAAACAGGGGGAACTGAAGCTTTCTTT
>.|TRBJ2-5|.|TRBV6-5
CASSDGGTQYF
TGTGCCAGCAGCGACGGGGGGACCCAGTACTTC
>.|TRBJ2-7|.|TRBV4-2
CASSQIPVHEQYF
TGTGCCAGCAGCCAAATTCCTGTCCACGAGCAGTACTTC
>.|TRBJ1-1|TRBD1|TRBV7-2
CASSLGGDRVVTEAFF
TGTGCCAGCAGCTTAGGGGGGGACAGGGTTGTCACTGAAGCTTTCTTT
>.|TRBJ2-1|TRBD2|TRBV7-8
CASSGWVGGTANEQFF
TGTGCCAGCAGCGGGTGGGTCGGGGGGACTGCCAATGAGCAGTTCTTC
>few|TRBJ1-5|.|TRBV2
CASSGVEGSQPQHF
TGTGCCAGCAGTGGGGTTGAGGGAAGCCAGCCCCAGCATTTT
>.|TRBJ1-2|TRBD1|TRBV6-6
CASSHGQGRGGYTF
TGTGCCAGCAGTCACGGACAGGGACGGGGTGGCTACACCTTC
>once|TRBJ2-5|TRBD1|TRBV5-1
CASSLTTGKETQYF
TGCGCCAGCAGCTTAACGACAGGGAAGGAGACCCAGTACTTC
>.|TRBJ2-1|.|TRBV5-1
CASSFDLLGEQFF
TGCGCCAGCAGCTTTGACTTGCTCGGGGAGCAGTTCTTC
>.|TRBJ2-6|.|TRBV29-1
CSVESSGANVLTF
TGCAGCGTCGAGAGCTCTGGGGCCAACGTCCTGACTTTC
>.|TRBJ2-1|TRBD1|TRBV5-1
CASSLDRVEGYNEQFF
TGCGCCAGCAGCCTGGACAGGGTCGAAGGTTACAATGAGCAGTTCTTC
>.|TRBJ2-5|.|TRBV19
CASSMDSGETQYF
TGTGCCAGTAGTATGGACAGTGGAGAGACCCAGTACTTC
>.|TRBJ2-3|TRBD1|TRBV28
CASSLGQVTDTQYF
TGTGCCAGCAGTCTCGGACAGGTGACAGATACGCAGTATTTT
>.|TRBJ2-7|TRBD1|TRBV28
CASSSTGESTGQYF
TGTGCCAGCAGTTCGACAGGGGAGAGTACAGGGCAGTACTTC
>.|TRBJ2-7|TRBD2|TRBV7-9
CASSSTSPGSYEQYF
TGTGCCAGCAGCTCGACTAGCCCGGGGTCCTACGAGCAGTACTTC
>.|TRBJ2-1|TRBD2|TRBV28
CASSLGSGRSYNEQFF
TGTGCCAGCAGTTTAGGCTCCGGGAGGTCCTACAATGAGCAGTTCTTC
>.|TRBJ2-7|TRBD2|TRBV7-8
CASSLDRGIAGVPYEQYF
TGTGCCAGCAGCTTAGATAGGGGTATAGCGGGAGTCCCCTACGAGCAGTACTTC
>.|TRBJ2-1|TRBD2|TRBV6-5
CASSSPGLAYNEQFF
TGTGCCAGCAGCTCTCCGGGACTAGCGTACAATGAGCAGTTCTTC
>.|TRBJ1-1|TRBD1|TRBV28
CASSLPTGLTEAFF
TGTGCCAGCAGTTTACCGACAGGGCTCACTGAAGCTTTCTTT
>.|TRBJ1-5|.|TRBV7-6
CASGLNQPQHF
TGTGCCAGCGGGCTTAATCAGCCCCAGCATTTT
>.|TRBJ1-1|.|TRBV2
CASNHRALNTEAFF
TGTGCCAGCAACCACAGGGCCCTGAACACTGAAGCTTTCTTT
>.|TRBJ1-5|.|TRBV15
CATSTGLNQPQHF
TGTGCCACCAGCACAGGATTAAATCAGCCCCAGCATTTT
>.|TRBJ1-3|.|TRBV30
CAWIPDSGNTIYF
TGTGCCTGGATTCCGGACAGTGGAAACACCATATATTTT
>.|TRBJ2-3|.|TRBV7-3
CASSLGPFSTDTQYF
TGTGCCAGCAGCTTGGGGCCGTTTAGCACAGATACGCAGTATTTT
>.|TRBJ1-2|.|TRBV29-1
CSAFTGNYGYTF
TGCAGCGCATTCACAGGGAACTATGGCTACACCTTC
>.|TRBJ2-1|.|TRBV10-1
CASSEWRGSYNEQFF
TGCGCCAGCAGTGAGTGGCGGGGCTCCTACAATGAGCAGTTCTTC